This T cell receptor beta chain was captured in a study of a mutant IDH1 vaccine in newly diagnosed glioma. Overall study: Patients in the study were vaccinated eight times, receiving shots in weeks 1, 3, 5, 7, 11, 15, 19 and 23. The start of vaccination came 4-6 weeks after radiotherapy alone, or with temozolomide cycles.

Method: immunoSEQ multiplex PCR; TCRdb's copy keeps in-frame clones and lacks some. Among about 110,000 clones listed, approximately 87% were seen once. Documented time point: week 11, during vaccination. The vaccine gave 300 ug of a 20-mer mutant IDH1 peptide subcutaneously per dose. The study, taken as a whole, reports: Alterations occurring in top peripheral T cell clonotypes seemed unrelated to pseudoprogression.

The CDR3 spans 13 residues. Germline V gene data show CDR1 as SGHTA and CDR2 as FQGNSA. Trimming took off 2 bases at V and 1 base at J, with 5 bases between the two ends. For this clone: Its antigen is currently unknown.

This chain links TRBV7-2 with TRBJ1-1; D unclear. The specimen was PBMCs, collected from a glioma patient whose treatment included an IDH1 peptide vaccine. The TCR originated in a woman aged 50 to 65 with glioma. The CDR3 sequence: CASSLTANTEAFF. In nucleotides, the CDR3 is TGTGCCAGCAGCTTAACAGCGAACACTGAAGCTTTCTTT.